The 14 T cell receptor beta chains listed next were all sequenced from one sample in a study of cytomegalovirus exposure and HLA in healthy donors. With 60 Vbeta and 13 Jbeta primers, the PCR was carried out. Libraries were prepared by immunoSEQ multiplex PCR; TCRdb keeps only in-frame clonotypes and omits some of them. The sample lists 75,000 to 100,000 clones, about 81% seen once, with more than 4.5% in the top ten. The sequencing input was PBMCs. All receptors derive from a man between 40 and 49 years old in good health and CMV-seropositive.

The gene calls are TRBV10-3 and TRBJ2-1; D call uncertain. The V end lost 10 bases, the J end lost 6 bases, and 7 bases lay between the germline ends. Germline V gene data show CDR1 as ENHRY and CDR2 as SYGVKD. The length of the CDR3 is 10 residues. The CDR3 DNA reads TGTGCCACCATGGCCAATGAGCAGTTCTTC. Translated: CATMANEQFF.

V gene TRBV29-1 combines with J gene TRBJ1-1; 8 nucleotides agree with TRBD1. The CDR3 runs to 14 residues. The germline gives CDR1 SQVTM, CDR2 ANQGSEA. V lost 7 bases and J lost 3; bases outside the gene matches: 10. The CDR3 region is CSGGQGWSHTEAFF. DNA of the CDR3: TGCAGCGGCGGACAGGGTTGGAGCCACACTGAAGCTTTCTTT.

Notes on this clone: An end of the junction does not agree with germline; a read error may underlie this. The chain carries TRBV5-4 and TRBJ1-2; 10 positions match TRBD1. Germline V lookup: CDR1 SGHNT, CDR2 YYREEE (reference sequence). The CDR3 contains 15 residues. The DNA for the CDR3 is TGTGCCGGCAGGGATCCGGGACAGGGGAACTATGGCTACACCTTC. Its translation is CAGRDPGQGNYGYTF.

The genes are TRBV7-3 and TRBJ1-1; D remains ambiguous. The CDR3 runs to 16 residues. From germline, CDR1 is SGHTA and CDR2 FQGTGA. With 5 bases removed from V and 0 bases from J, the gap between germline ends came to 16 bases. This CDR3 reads CASSPLPIAMNTEAFF. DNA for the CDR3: TGTGCCAGCAGCCCCCTCCCAATTGCGATGAACACTGAAGCTTTCTTT.

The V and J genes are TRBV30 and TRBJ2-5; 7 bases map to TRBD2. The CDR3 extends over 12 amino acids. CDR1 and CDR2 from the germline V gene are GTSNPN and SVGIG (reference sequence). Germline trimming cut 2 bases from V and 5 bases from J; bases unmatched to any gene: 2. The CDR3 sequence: CAWSFSGETQYF. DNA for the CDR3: TGTGCCTGGAGTTTTAGCGGGGAGACCCAGTACTTC.

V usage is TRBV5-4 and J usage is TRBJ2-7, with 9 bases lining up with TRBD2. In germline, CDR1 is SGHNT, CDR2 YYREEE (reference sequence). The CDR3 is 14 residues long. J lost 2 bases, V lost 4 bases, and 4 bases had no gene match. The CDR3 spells CASSPTSGAYEQYF. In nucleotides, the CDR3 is TGTGCCAGCAGCCCGACTAGCGGTGCCTACGAGCAGTACTTC.

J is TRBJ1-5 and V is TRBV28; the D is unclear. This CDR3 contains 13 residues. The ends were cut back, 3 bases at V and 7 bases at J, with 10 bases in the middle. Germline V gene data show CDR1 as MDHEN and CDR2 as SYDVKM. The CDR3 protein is CASSLRAGQPQHF. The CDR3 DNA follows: TGTGCCAGCAGTTTGAGGGCGGGACAGCCCCAGCATTTT.

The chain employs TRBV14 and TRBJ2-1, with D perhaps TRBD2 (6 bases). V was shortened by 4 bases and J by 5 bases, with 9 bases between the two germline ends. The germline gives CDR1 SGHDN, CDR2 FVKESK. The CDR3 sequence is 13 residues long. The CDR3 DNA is TGTGCCAGCAGCCCAGGGACTCACAATGAGCAGTTCTTC. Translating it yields CASSPGTHNEQFF.

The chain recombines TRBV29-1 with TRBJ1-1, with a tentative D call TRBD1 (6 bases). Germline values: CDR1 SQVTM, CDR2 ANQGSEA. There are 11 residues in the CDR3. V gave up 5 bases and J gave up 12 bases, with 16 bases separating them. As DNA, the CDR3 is TGCAGCGTTCATCAGGGGCCCTGGACTTTCTTT. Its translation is CSVHQGPWTFF.

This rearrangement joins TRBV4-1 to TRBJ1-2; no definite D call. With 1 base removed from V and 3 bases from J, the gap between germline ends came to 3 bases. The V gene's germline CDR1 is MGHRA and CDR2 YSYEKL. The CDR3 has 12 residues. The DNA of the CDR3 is TGCGCCAGCAGCCAAGGAGACTATGGCTACACCTTC. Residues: CASSQGDYGYTF.

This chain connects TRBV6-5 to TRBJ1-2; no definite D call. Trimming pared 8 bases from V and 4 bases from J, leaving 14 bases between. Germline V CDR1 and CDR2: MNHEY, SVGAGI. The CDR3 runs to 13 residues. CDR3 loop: CASSTGSLYGYTF. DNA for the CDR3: TGTGCCAGCTCCACCGGGTCCCTCTATGGCTACACCTTC.

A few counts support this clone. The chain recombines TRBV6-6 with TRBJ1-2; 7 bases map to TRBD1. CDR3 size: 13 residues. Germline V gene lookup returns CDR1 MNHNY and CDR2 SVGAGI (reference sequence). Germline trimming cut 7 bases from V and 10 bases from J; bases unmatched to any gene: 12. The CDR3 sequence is CASTPGTATSYTF. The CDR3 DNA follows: TGTGCCAGCACCCCAGGGACAGCGACATCCTACACCTTC.

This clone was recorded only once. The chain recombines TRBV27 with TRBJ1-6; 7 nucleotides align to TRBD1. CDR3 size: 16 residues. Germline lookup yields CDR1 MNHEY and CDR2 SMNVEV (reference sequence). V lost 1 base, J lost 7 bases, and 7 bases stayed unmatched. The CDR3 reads CASSLLAAGGNSPLHF. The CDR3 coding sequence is TGTGCCAGCAGTTTATTGGCCGCAGGGGGAAATTCACCCCTCCACTTT.

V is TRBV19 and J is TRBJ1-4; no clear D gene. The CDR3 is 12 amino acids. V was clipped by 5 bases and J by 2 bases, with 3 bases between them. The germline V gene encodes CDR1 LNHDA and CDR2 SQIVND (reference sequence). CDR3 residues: CASSRTNEKLFF. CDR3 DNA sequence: TGTGCCAGTAGTCGGACTAATGAAAAACTGTTTTTT. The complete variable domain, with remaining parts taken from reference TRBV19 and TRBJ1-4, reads DGGITQSPKYLFRKEGQNVTLSCEQNLNHDAMYWYRQDPGQGLRLIYYSQIVNDFQKGDIAEGYSVSREKKESFPLTVTSAQKNPTAFYLCASSRTNEKLFFGSGTQLSVL.